This TCR beta chain was recorded in a study of cytomegalovirus exposure and HLA in healthy donors. Note on this clone: No antigen is known for it.

Whole-study results and caveats: The majority of TCR sequences were rare, yet some public TCRs appeared in many donors. Data from an earlier analysis indicated that most TCR beta V segments were productive either about 90% or about 30% of the time.

With 60 Vbeta and 13 Jbeta primers, the PCR was carried out. Assay used: immunoSEQ multiplex PCR; TCRdb lists only in-frame clones, some missing. The sample data list 55,000 to 75,000 clones. This sequence was found in a male donor in good health and CMV-seronegative. Material for sequencing was PBMCs.

DNA of the CDR3: TGTGCCAGCAGCTACGACAGGGCTTCCTACGAGCAGTACTTC. It codes for CASSYDRASYEQYF. The chain is built from TRBV5-6 and TRBJ2-7; 7 bases fit TRBD1. This CDR3 region has 14 residues. CDR1 and CDR2 from the germline V gene are SGHDT and YYEEEE. The V and J ends lost 3 bases and 1 base, in that order; junction bases with no gene match: 4.